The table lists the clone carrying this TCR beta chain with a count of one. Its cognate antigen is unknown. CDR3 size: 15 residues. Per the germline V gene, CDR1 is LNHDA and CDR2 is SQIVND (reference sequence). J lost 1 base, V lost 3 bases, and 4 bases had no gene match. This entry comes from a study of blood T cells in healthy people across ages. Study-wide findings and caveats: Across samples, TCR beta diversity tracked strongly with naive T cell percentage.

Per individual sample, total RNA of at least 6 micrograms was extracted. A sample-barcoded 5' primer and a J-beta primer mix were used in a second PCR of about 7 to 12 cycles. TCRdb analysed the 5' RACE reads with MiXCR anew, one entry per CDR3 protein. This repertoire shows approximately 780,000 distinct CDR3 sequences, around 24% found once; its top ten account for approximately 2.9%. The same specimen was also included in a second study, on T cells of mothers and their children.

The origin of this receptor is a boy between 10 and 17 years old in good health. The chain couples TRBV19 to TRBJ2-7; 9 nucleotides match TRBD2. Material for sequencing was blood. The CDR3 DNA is TGTGCCAGTAGTATGGCTAGCGGGGAATCCTACGAGCAGTACTTC. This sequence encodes CASSMASGESYEQYF.